This T cell receptor beta chain was observed in a study of T cells in localized non-small cell lung cancer. V was clipped by 5 bases and J by 0 bases, with 5 bases between them. CDR3 length: 13 amino acids. The germline gives CDR1 GTSNPN, CDR2 SVGIG (reference sequence). Study-wide results and caveats: Of the tissues analyzed, uninvolved adjacent lung showed maximal T cell clonality, greater than tumor. Sequencing was restricted to one tumor region; therefore, heterogeneity remains possible. Those with higher blood T cell density had longer overall survival. A median of approximately 50 clones ranked among the top 100 in tumor appeared in adjacent lung.

Note on this clone: Its antigen is not identified.

The assay was immunoSEQ multiplex PCR, and TCRdb's table has in-frame clones only and misses some. The repertoire includes tens of thousands of clones, just over 85% of them detected once, and roughly 4.2% sits in the top ten. Sequenced material: peripheral blood, taken before any cancer treatment. This receptor was identified in a male donor at least 60 years old with stage III lung adenocarcinoma. The rearrangement joins TRBV30 to TRBJ2-6, with unresolved D. CDR3 nucleotide sequence: TGTGCCTGGGGGATCTCTGGGGCCAACGTCCTGACTTTC. This translates into CAWGISGANVLTF.